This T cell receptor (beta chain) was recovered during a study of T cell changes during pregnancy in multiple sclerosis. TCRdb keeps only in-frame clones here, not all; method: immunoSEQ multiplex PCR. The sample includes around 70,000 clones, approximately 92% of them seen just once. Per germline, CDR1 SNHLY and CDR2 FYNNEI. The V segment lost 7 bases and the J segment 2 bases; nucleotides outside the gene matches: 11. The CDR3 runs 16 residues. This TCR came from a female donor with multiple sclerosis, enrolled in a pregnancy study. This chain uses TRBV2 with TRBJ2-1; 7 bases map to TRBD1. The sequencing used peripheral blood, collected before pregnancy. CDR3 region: CASTNQPQGTYNEQFF. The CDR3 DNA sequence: TGTGCCAGCACTAATCAACCACAGGGGACCTACAATGAGCAGTTCTTC.